What follows is one T cell receptor (beta chain) and its context. It lacks a known antigen. Base qualities are missing; no much larger clone stands one base away. The sample comes from a study of T-cell reconstitution after alpha-beta-depleted transplantation in children (dated by TCRdb to the mid-2010s). About the investigation overall: The study quantitatively tracked T-cell immune reconstitution after TCRalphabeta/CD19-depleted allogeneic hematopoietic cell transplantation in children using TCR repertoire profiling. Broad study findings and their caveats: The frequencies of hyperexpanded clones fell over the following months, and after one year, T-cell counts and TCRbeta diversity were mostly attributed to newly produced T cells. In some patients, the high TCRbeta diversity seen at day 60 was put down to recipient T cells and intrathymic progenitors that had survived conditioning. The apparently early recovery of alphabetaT-cell counts about two months after transplant reportedly depended on only several hundred rapidly expanded clones that came from non-depleted graft cells.

What the time point label conveys for this sample: day 60 (about 2 months) after transplantation. The treatment or condition tag for this specimen amounts to: allogeneic hematopoietic cell transplantation with graft depleted of TCRalphabeta T cells and CD19 B cells. Transplant recipients were children who received TCRalphabeta/CD19-depleted allogeneic hematopoietic cell grafts. V drops 0 bases and J drops 2 bases, leaving 16 bases in between. Inclusive of the bounding cysteine and phenylalanine, the CDR3 is 17 residues long. Of the read, only the CDR3 DNA is kept; its 51 bases are in frame from base 1. CDR1 and CDR2 were assigned from the germline V gene as ENHRY and SYGVKD. Libraries came from PCR. Sequencing relied on an Illumina HiSeq 2500. TCR library preparation used molecular barcoding, with unique molecular identifiers applied to normalize quantification of the TCRbeta repertoire. Starting from the raw public reads, TCRdb applied fastp trimming at Q25, assembled clones with MiXCR and retained in-frame beta chains. Rows merge per CDR3 protein into single entries with the most common DNA and genes. For this sample there are roughly 100,000 distinct CDR3 sequences; around 6.1% appear just once. About 6% of the sample is in the top ten clones.

This material consisted of PBMCs, mostly from graft donor cells, taken 60 days after TCRalphabeta/CD19-depleted stem cell transplant. This TCR came from a female patient between 2 and 15 years old who had a stem cell transplant for Fanconi anemia, so the T cells may come from the graft donor. In this chain, TRBV10-3 is recombined with TRBJ2-5, with the D gene not clear enough to name. The DNA is as follows: TGTGCCATCAGTGAGTCAAGCCGTAGGACCCCGCAAGAGACCCAGTACTTC. Translated, this gives CAISESSRRTPQETQYF.